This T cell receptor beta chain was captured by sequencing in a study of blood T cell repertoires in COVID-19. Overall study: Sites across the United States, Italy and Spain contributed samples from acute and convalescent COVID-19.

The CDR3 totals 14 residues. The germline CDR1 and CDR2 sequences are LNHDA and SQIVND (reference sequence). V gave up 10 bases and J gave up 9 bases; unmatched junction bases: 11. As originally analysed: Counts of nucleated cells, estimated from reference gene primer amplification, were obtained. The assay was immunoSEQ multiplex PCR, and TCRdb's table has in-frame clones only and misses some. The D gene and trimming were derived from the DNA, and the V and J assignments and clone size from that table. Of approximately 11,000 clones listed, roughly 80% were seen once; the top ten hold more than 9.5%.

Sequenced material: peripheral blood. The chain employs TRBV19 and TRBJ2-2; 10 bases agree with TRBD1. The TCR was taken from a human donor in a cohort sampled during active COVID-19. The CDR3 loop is CATSRDRGARELFF. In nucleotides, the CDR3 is TGTGCCACCTCCCGGGACAGGGGAGCCCGGGAGCTGTTTTTT. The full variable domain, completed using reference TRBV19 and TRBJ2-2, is DGGITQSPKYLFRKEGQNVTLSCEQNLNHDAMYWYRQDPGQGLRLIYYSQIVNDFQKGDIAEGYSVSREKKESFPLTVTSAQKNPTAFYLCATSRDRGARELFFGEGSRLTVL.